These 2 T cell receptor beta chains were all obtained from the same sample, sequenced in a study of graft-versus-host responses after intestinal transplantation (dated by TCRdb to the early 2020s). Library preparation employed the immunoSEQ multiplex PCR assay. TCRdb mirrors the immuneACCESS table, restricted to in-frame sequences. Some clones are absent from its copies; in checked studies, under half trace to an unresolved V gene, and the reason for the others is unknown. The sample includes more than 13,000 clones, with 67% observed a single time. The leading ten clones occupy roughly 10% of the sample. To isolate intraepithelial and lamina propria lymphocytes from graft specimens, dithiothreitol, EDTA incubations and collagenase D digestion were used. The sample was ileum tissue, taken just under 700 days after intestinal transplantation. These receptors originate from a human patient who received an intestinal transplant, so some T cells may come from the graft donor.

The chain is built from TRBV5-8 and TRBJ1-6; perhaps TRBD1 as D (5 bases). The germline CDR1 and CDR2 sequences are SGHTS and YDEGEE. The ends were cut back, 5 bases at V and 8 bases at J, with 14 bases in the middle. The CDR3 is 14 residues long. CDR3 nucleotide sequence: TGTGCCAGCAGAGCGGGGACCGCTGATTCACCCCTCCACTTT. Its translation is CASRAGTADSPLHF.

The chain has TRBV7-9 and TRBJ2-5; perhaps TRBD1 as D (5 bases). Trimming removed 3 bases at V and 5 bases at J, with 13 bases between. There are 14 residues in the CDR3. Germline-derived CDR1 and CDR2 are SEHNR and FQNEAQ (reference sequence). CDR3: CASSLGRGLETQYF. CDR3 DNA sequence: TGTGCCAGCAGCTTGGGTAGGGGATTGGAGACCCAGTACTTC.